The rows below give T cell receptor beta chains drawn from one sample of a study of persistence of HIV-infected CD4 T cells. Method: immunoSEQ multiplex PCR; TCRdb's copy keeps in-frame clones and lacks some. In the table there are 35,000 to 50,000 clones, 80% to 95% of which are singletons. For these TCRs, the target antigens are not known. Sequenced here: CD4+ T cells sorted from PBMCs after approximately 18-hour stimulation, sampled from a patient who received antiretroviral therapy. These receptor sequences come from an adult man with HIV who was CMV-seropositive. Each CDR3 is given with its conserved first and last residue. A D gene is named only where the DNA matches it firmly. The listing skips clone size in some rows; elsewhere it reads once, few, many or a size class.

V	J	size	D	DNA	CDR3
TRBV19	TRBJ1-5	NA	NA	TGTGCCACCCAACCCCGGGGGCGGAGGGGCCAGCCCCAGCATTTT	CATQPRGRRGQPQHF
TRBV24-1	TRBJ1-5	NA	NA	TGTGCCACCAGTGTTCCCACGGGTCACTATCAGCCCCAGCATTTT	CATSVPTGHYQPQHF
TRBV6-5	TRBJ2-2	NA	NA	TGTGCCAGCAGTTACTCTAGCGGGAACACCGGGGAGCTGTTTTTT	CASSYSSGNTGELFF
TRBV24-1	TRBJ2-1	once	NA	TGTGCCACCAGTGATCCCGGACTCCCGGGGCACAATGAGCAGTTCTTC	CATSDPGLPGHNEQFF
TRBV27	TRBJ2-7	once	NA	TGTGCCAGCAGTCAAACCGGGCTGCGCTCCTACGAGCAGTACTTC	CASSQTGLRSYEQYF
TRBV29-1	TRBJ2-3	few	NA	TGCAGCGTTGAAGGATTAGGACAGATCTCCACAGATACGCAGTATTTT	CSVEGLGQISTDTQYF
TRBV12-3/TRBV12-4	TRBJ2-7	NA	NA	TGTGCCAGCAAAAGAGGAGGGGGCCACGAGCAGTACTTC	CASKRGGGHEQYF
TRBV5-1	TRBJ2-1	NA	NA	TGCGCCAGCAGCCCCAACCGGGACGGACCGGCCGGTGAGCAGTTCTTC	CASSPNRDGPAGEQFF
TRBV5-4	TRBJ2-5	once	TRBD1	TGTGCCAGCAGCTGGGGACAGGGGACATCAGAGACCCAGTACTTC	CASSWGQGTSETQYF
TRBV4-2	TRBJ2-1	NA	TRBD2	TGTGCCAGCAGCCAAGAGTTCAGTGAGCGGGGGAACTACAATGAGCAGTTCTTC	CASSQEFSERGNYNEQFF
TRBV5-8	TRBJ2-3	NA	NA	TGTGCCAGCAGCTGGACAGGGAGGGTCACAGATACGCAGTATTTT	CASSWTGRVTDTQYF
TRBV18	TRBJ1-1	NA	NA	TGTGCCAGCTCACCGAGGGAGACTAACACTGAAGCTTTCTTT	CASSPRETNTEAFF
TRBV7-2	TRBJ1-3	NA	NA	TGTGCCAGCAGCTTAGGTGCCAGAAACTCTGGAAACACCATATATTTT	CASSLGARNSGNTIYF
TRBV27	TRBJ2-3	NA	TRBD1	TGTGCCAGCATGCGGACAGGGCCTTCAGATACGCAGTATTTT	CASMRTGPSDTQYF
TRBV7-2	TRBJ1-6	NA	NA	TGTGCCAGCAGCTTGCACTTGGGTTCCTATAATTCACCCCTCCACTTT	CASSLHLGSYNSPLHF
TRBV5-1	TRBJ2-3	NA	TRBD2	TGCGCCAGCAGTTCTGGACTAGGGACAGATACGCAGTATTTT	CASSSGLGTDTQYF
TRBV30	TRBJ1-1	NA	NA	TGTGCCTGGAGTGTACCGGGACGGAACACTGAAGCTTTCTTT	CAWSVPGRNTEAFF
TRBV29-1	TRBJ2-6	NA	NA	TGCAGCGTTGGGCTCTCTGGGGCCAACGTCCTGACTTTC	CSVGLSGANVLTF
TRBV5-1	TRBJ2-3	NA	NA	TGCGCCAGCAGCTCTCGGGACAGCACAGATACGCAGTATTTT	CASSSRDSTDTQYF
TRBV5-1	TRBJ2-6	NA	NA	TGCGCCAGCAGCTTTGACTCTGGGGCCAACGTCCTGACTTTC	CASSFDSGANVLTF
TRBV6-6	TRBJ2-1	NA	TRBD2	TGTGCCAGCAGTTACGAGGGACTAGCGAACAATGAGCAGTTCTTC	CASSYEGLANNEQFF
TRBV21-1	TRBJ1-5	NA	NA	TGTGCCAGCAGCAACTGGGGGACAGGGGTTCAGCCCCAGCATTTT	CASSNWGTGVQPQHF
TRBV19	TRBJ2-6	NA	NA	TGTGCGTCGGGCCAGACTAGCTCTGGGGCCAACGTCCTGACTTTC	CASGQTSSGANVLTF